This is a list of T cell receptor beta chains from one sample in a study of T cell repertoires in cytomegalovirus infection. For these receptors, no antigen is known. MiXCR was run by TCRdb on the reads, yielding one entry per CDR3 protein. The sample shows roughly 990,000 distinct CDR3 sequences, about a third of them seen only once. The material was cultured CD8+ T cells from PBMCs, obtained from culture after CMV antigen stimulation. All receptors derive from a human donor in good health (CMV status not recorded). Some clones in this sample may be carry-over from other donors' samples. Each CDR3 is given with its conserved first and last residue.

>TRBJ1-2|TRBV27
CASSSPGQDTGYTF
>TRBJ2-1|TRBV18
CASSPGLAGGLGFEQFF
>TRBJ1-4|TRBV20-1
CSARRSQGSNEKLFF
>TRBJ1-1|TRBV27
CASSLSGTGPNTEAFF
>TRBJ2-5|TRBV6-6
CASSYSSGGPQETQYF
>TRBJ2-7|TRBV12-3/TRBV12-4
CASTPRGDGREQYF
>TRBJ1-1|TRBV2
CASVTRNTEAFF
>TRBJ2-1|TRBV7-6
CASSLEPGQGAWSKFF
>TRBJ2-4|TRBV6-2/TRBV6-3
CASSYSGNRAPAKNIQYF
>TRBJ2-3|TRBV19
CATCTPSTDTQYF
>TRBJ2-6|TRBV18
CVNSRGTSASGANVLTF
>TRBJ2-1|TRBV6-1
CASSYSGGGGNNEQFF
>TRBJ2-2|TRBV28
CASSRPTSGGDRGELFF
>TRBJ2-5|TRBV9
CASSVTGTSQETQYF
>TRBJ2-5|TRBV27
CASSWGGGDQETQYF
>TRBJ2-2|TRBV4-3
CASSHDKDSLYTGELFF
>TRBJ1-2|TRBV6-1
CASSGHPTGSGYTF
>TRBJ2-5|TRBV6-1
CASSPGVKRYQETQYF
>TRBJ1-5|TRBV7-9
CASSSKGLPQHF
>TRBJ2-4|TRBV6-5
CARLEGQDRVWDYTKNIQYF
>TRBJ2-3|TRBV7-6
CASSRYSGGGQDTQYF
>TRBJ2-7|TRBV6-6
CASLGAGDEQYF
>TRBJ2-3|TRBV2
CASMRPSGGIDTQYF
>TRBJ2-2|TRBV7-9
CASSLAGTGELFF
>TRBJ1-1|TRBV7-9
CASSLPALNTEAFF
>TRBJ2-1|TRBV4-3
CASSQVIHRDRERSDEQFF
>TRBJ2-5|TRBV4-1
CASSQDVTRRETQYF
>TRBJ1-5|TRBV6-5
CASRPDGYSNQPQHF
>TRBJ2-1|TRBV7-6
CASSPPGLNYNEQFF
>TRBJ2-1|TRBV7-6
CASSLSASGAYNEQFF
>TRBJ2-1|TRBV12-3/TRBV12-4
CASSFPGQDEQFF
>TRBJ2-2|TRBV20-1
CSAGGDSLNTGELFF
>TRBJ1-2|TRBV28
CASQSLKQGPLGSYTF
>TRBJ2-3|TRBV6-1
CASSEVLTGPGTDTQYF
>TRBJ2-3|TRBV7-9
CASSPPWGSTDADTQYF
>TRBJ1-5|TRBV4-1
CASSQVTGGFQPQHF
>TRBJ1-1|TRBV7-3
CASSLRLEAFF
>TRBJ2-3|TRBV5-5
CASSWRPQAGASTDTQYF
>TRBJ2-1|TRBV6-1
CASSANRGLLYNEQFF
>TRBJ1-2|TRBV11-3
CASSLVDPRNYGYTF
>TRBJ1-5|TRBV4-1
CASSPGTRNEPQHF
>TRBJ2-1|TRBV6-5
CASSKLNEQFF
>TRBJ2-1|TRBV12-3/TRBV12-4
CASSQGRILYNEQFF
>TRBJ1-1|TRBV20-1
CSALQGEAFF
>TRBJ2-3|TRBV7-2
CASSLAPGHTDTQYF
>TRBJ1-3|TRBV7-2
CASRRTSSGNTIYF
>TRBJ2-2|TRBV4-3
CASSPSSAGTGELFF
>TRBJ1-5|TRBV7-3
CTSSLTGGADQPQHF
>TRBJ1-1|TRBV7-6
CASSLPTGVNTEAFF
>TRBJ2-2|TRBV7-6
CANSPRGGGTGELFF
>TRBJ2-1|TRBV4-1
CASSQEKVPYNEQFF
>TRBJ1-1|TRBV5-6
CASRFETDMNTEAFF